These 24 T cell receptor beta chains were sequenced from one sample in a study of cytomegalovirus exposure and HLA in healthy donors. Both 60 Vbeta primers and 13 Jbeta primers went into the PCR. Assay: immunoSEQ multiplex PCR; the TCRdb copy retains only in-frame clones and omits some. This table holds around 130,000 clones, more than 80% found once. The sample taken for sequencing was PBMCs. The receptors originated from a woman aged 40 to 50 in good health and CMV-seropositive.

The CDR3 sequence is CASSLARQIRNTEAFF. CDR3 DNA sequence: TGTGCCAGCAGCTTAGCGCGGCAAATACGGAACACTGAAGCTTTCTTT. This sequence joins TRBV7-9 and TRBJ1-1, with D unclear. Trimming left V 0 bases short and J 1 base short, with 12 bases between. The germline gives CDR1 SEHNR, CDR2 FQNEAQ (reference sequence). There are 16 residues in the CDR3.

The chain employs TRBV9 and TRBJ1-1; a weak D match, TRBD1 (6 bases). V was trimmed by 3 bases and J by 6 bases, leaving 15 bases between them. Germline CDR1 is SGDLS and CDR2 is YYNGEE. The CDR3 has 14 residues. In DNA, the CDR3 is TGTGCCAGCAGCGCCGAGGGGGGGGCGTCTGAAGCTTTCTTT. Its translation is CASSAEGGASEAFF.

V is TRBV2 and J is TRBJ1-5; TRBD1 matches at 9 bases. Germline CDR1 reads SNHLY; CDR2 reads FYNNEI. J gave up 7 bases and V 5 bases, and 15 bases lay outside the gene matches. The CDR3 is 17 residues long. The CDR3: CASSTQGADPRSQPQHF. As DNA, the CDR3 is TGTGCCAGCAGTACACAGGGGGCTGACCCGCGATCCCAGCCCCAGCATTTT.

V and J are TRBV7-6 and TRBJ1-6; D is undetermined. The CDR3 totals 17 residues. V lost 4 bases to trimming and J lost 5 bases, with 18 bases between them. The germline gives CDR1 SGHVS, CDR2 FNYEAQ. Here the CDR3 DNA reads TGTGCCAGCAGCTCTAGGCACCGGGAACCTGATAATTCACCCCTCCACTTT. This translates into CASSSRHREPDNSPLHF.

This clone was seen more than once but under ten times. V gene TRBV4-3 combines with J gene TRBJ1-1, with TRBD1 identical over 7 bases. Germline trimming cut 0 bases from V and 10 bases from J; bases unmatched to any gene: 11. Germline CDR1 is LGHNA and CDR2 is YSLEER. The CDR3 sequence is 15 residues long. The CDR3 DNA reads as TGCGCCAGCAGCCAAGATCCCCTACAGGGGTGGGGAGCTTTCTTT. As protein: CASSQDPLQGWGAFF.

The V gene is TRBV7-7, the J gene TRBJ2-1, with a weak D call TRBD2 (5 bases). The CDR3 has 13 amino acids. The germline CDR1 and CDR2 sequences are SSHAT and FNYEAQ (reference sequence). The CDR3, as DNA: TGTGCTATCGGGCCCGGGGCCTACAATGAGCAGTTCTTC. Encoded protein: CAIGPGAYNEQFF.

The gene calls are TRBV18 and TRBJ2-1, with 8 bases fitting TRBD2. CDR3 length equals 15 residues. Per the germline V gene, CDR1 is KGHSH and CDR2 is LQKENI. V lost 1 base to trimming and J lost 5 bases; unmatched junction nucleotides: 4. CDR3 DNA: TGTGCCAGCTCACCACTGGGGACTAGAAACAATGAGCAGTTCTTC. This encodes CASSPLGTRNNEQFF.

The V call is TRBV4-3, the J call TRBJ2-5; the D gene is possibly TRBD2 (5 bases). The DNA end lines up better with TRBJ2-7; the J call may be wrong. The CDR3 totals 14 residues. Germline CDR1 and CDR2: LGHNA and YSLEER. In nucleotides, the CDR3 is TGCGCCAGCAGCCCCCTCCGGGAAGCCTACGAGCAGTACTTC. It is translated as CASSPLREAYEQYF.

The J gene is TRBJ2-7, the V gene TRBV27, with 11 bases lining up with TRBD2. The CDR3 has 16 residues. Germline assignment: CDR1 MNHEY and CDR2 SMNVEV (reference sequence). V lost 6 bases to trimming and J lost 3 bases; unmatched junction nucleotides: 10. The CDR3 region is CASRDLAGGRFYEQYF. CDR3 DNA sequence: TGTGCCAGCAGGGATCTAGCGGGAGGACGTTTCTACGAGCAGTACTTC.

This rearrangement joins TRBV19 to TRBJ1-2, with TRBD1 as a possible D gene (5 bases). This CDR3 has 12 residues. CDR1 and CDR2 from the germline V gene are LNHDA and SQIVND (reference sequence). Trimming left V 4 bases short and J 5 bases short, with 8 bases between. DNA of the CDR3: TGTGCCAGTAGTAGACAGCAATATGGCTACACCTTC. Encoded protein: CASSRQQYGYTF.

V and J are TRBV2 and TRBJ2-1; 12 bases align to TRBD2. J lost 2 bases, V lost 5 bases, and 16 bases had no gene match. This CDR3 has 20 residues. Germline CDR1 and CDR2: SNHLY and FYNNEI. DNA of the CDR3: TGTGCCAGCAGTCCACCTCGACTAGCGGGAGTTACCCCTCCCTACAATGAGCAGTTCTTC. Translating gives CASSPPRLAGVTPPYNEQFF.

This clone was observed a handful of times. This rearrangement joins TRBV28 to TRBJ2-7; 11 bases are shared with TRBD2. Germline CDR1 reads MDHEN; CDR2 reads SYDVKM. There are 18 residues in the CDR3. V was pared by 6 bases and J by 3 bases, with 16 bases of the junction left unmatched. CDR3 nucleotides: TGTGCCAGCAGCTCGCGATCTGAACTAGCGGGAGTCGGCTACGAGCAGTACTTC. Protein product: CASSSRSELAGVGYEQYF.

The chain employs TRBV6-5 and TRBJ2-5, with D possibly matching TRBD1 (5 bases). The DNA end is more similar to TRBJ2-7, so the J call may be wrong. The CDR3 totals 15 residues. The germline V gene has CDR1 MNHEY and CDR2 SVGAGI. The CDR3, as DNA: TGTGCCAGCAGTTCCGAACAGGTTGGCTCCTACGAGCAGTACTTC. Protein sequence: CASSSEQVGSYEQYF.

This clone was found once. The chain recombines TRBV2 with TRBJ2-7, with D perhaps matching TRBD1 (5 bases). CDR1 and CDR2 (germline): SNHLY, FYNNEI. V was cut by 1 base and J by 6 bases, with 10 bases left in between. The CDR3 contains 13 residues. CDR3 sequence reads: CASSEEGMGEQYF. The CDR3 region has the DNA TGTGCCAGCAGTGAAGAGGGGATGGGCGAGCAGTACTTC.

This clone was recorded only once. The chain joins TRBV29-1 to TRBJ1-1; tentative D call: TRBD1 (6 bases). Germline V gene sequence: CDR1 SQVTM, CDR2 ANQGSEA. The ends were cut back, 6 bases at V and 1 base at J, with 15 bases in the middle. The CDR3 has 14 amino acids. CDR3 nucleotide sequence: TGCAGCGTCGAAAACAGGGCTAAGAACACTGAAGCTTTCTTT. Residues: CSVENRAKNTEAFF.

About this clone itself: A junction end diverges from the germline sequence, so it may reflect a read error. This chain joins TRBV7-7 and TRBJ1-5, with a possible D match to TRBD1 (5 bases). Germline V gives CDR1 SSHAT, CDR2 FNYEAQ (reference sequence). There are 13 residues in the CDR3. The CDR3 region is CASSQGLNQPQHF. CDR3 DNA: TGTGCTAGCAGCCAGGGACTGAATCAGCCCCAGCATTTT.

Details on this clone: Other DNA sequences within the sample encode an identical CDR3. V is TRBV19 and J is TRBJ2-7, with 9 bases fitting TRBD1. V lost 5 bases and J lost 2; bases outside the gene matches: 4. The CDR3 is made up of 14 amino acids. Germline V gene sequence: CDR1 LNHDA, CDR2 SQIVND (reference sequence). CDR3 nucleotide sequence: TGTGCCAGTAGTCCGGGACAGGGAGCCTACGAGCAGTACTTC. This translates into CASSPGQGAYEQYF. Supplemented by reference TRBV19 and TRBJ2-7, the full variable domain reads DGGITQSPKYLFRKEGQNVTLSCEQNLNHDAMYWYRQDPGQGLRLIYYSQIVNDFQKGDIAEGYSVSREKKESFPLTVTSAQKNPTAFYLCASSPGQGAYEQYFGPGTRLTVT.

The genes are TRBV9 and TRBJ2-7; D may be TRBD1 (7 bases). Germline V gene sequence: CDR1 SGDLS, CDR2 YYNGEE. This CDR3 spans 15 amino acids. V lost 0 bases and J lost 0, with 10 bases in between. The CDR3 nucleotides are TGTGCCAGCAGCGTAGGCGGGACAGCCTCCTACGAGCAGTACTTC. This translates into CASSVGGTASYEQYF.

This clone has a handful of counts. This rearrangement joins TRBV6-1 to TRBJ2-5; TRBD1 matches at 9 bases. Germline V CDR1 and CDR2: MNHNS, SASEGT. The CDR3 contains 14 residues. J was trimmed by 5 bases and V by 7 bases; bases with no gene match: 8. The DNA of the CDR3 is TGTGCCAGCAAACTACAGGGGGCGAAGGAGACCCAGTACTTC. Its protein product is CASKLQGAKETQYF.

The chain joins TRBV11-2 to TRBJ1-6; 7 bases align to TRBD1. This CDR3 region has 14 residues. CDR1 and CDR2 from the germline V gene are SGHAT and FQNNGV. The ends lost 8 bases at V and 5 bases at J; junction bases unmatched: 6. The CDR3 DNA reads TGTGCCAGCGTACAGGGGTTTAATAATTCACCCCTCCACTTT. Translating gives CASVQGFNNSPLHF.

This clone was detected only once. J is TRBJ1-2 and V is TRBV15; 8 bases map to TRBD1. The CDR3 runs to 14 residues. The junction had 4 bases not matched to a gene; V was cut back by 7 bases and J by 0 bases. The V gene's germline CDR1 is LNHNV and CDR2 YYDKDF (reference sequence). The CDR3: CATKRDRSNYGYTF. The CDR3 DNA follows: TGTGCCACCAAGCGGGACAGGTCTAACTATGGCTACACCTTC.

The CDR3 DNA follows: TGTGCCAGTAGTACCGGGATCCAAGAGACCCAGTACTTC. Amino acids: CASSTGIQETQYF. This rearrangement joins TRBV19 to TRBJ2-5; weak D call: TRBD2 (5 bases). The CDR3 length is 13 residues. Between the trimmed V and J ends, which lost 4 bases and 1 base, there was a span of 7 bases. CDR1 is LNHDA and CDR2 is SQIVND in the germline V gene (reference sequence).

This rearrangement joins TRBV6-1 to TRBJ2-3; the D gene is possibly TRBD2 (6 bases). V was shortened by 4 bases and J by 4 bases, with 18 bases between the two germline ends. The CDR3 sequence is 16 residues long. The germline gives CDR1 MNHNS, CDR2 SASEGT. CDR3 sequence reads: CASSAYGGTLPDTQYF. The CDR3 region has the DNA TGTGCCAGCAGTGCATATGGAGGGACCCTTCCAGATACGCAGTATTTT.

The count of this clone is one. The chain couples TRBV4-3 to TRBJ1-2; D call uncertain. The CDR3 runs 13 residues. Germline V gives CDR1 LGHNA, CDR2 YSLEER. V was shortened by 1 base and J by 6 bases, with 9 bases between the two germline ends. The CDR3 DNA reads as TGCGCCAGCAGCCAAGTTCCCGGGAATGGCTACACCTTC. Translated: CASSQVPGNGYTF.